One and the same sample provided the 9 T cell receptor beta chains below, sequenced in a study of blood T cell repertoires in COVID-19. TCRdb's copy holds only in-frame clones and misses some; the assay was immunoSEQ multiplex PCR. The table includes approximately 76,000 clones, roughly 85% detected once. The material sequenced was peripheral blood. All receptors derive from a man between 25 and 39 years old with acute or convalescent COVID-19.

This sequence joins TRBV7-8 and TRBJ2-4; TRBD1 matches at 10 bases. The ends lost 5 bases at V and 5 bases at J; junction bases unmatched: 6. Germline lookup yields CDR1 SGHVS and CDR2 FQNEAQ. The CDR3 extends over 15 amino acids. The DNA of the CDR3 is TGTGCCAGCAGCGGACAGGGGGGCGAGGAAAACATTCAGTACTTC. Amino acid sequence: CASSGQGGEENIQYF.

The DNA for the CDR3 is TGTGCCAGCAGTTTATTTAGCGGGACCCGTGAGCAGTTCTTC. Its translation: CASSLFSGTREQFF. V is TRBV28 and J is TRBJ2-1; 8 bases are shared with TRBD2. This CDR3 has 14 amino acids. Trimming removed 1 base from V and 9 bases from J; junction bases left unmatched: 5. Germline V CDR1 and CDR2: MDHEN, SYDVKM.

The chain employs TRBV20-1 and TRBJ2-1, with D perhaps TRBD1 (5 bases). The CDR3 spans 11 residues. V was shortened by 6 bases and J by 7 bases, with 10 bases between the two germline ends. Germline V gene sequence: CDR1 DFQATT, CDR2 SNEGSKA (reference sequence). The CDR3 region is CSAFGANEQFF. CDR3 in DNA: TGCAGTGCCTTTGGGGCAAATGAGCAGTTCTTC.

V is TRBV7-3 and J is TRBJ1-1; TRBD1 matches 8 bases. The germline CDR1 and CDR2 sequences are SGHTA and FQGTGA. V trimming: 5 bases; J trimming: 1 base; junction bases outside the gene matches: 3. The CDR3 length is 14 residues. This chain's CDR3 is CASSPGQANTEAFF. In DNA, the CDR3 is TGTGCCAGCAGCCCGGGACAGGCGAACACTGAAGCTTTCTTT.

The V call is TRBV4-1, the J call TRBJ2-1, with TRBD2 identical over 12 bases. The CDR3 spans 15 residues. V shed 4 bases, J shed 10 bases, and the junction held 8 bases outside the gene matches. The germline V gene encodes CDR1 MGHRA and CDR2 YSYEKL. The CDR3 loop is CASSPGLAGWGEQFF. CDR3 nucleotide sequence: TGCGCCAGCAGCCCCGGACTAGCGGGATGGGGCGAGCAGTTCTTC.

This chain joins TRBV19 and TRBJ2-7; 11 bases map to TRBD2. CDR3 length: 15 amino acids. Looked up from germline, CDR1 is LNHDA and CDR2 is SQIVND (reference sequence). Unmatched junction bases numbered 10, after V lost 5 bases and J lost 7 bases. Written as DNA, the CDR3 is TGTGCCAGTAGTCGAGGGACTAGCGGTACCCGAGAGCAGTACTTC. It translates to CASSRGTSGTREQYF.

J is TRBJ1-4 and V is TRBV5-1; D uncertain. The CDR3 is 15 amino acids. Germline V CDR1 and CDR2: SGHRS, YFSETQ. V lost 0 bases and J 0 bases, leaving 6 bases between the germline ends. For the CDR3, the DNA is TGCGCCAGCAGCTTGGACGGAGCAACTAATGAAAAACTGTTTTTT. Translation gives CASSLDGATNEKLFF.

The rearrangement uses TRBV18 and TRBJ1-1; D is uncertain. The germline CDR1 and CDR2 sequences are KGHSH and LQKENI. V was shortened by 0 bases and J by 2 bases, with 10 bases between the two germline ends. This CDR3 comprises 15 residues. The chain's CDR3 is CASSPPGSLNTEAFF. Written as DNA, the CDR3 is TGTGCCAGCTCACCACCCGGGAGCCTTAACACTGAAGCTTTCTTT.

The V and J genes are TRBV9 and TRBJ2-3; 8 bases agree with TRBD2. V shed 6 bases and J 0 bases; nucleotides not matched to a gene: 3. CDR3 length equals 14 residues. The germline CDR1 and CDR2 sequences are SGDLS and YYNGEE. The CDR3 loop reads CASTPGGSTDTQYF. In DNA form, the CDR3 reads TGTGCCAGCACCCCGGGGGGGAGCACAGATACGCAGTATTTT.